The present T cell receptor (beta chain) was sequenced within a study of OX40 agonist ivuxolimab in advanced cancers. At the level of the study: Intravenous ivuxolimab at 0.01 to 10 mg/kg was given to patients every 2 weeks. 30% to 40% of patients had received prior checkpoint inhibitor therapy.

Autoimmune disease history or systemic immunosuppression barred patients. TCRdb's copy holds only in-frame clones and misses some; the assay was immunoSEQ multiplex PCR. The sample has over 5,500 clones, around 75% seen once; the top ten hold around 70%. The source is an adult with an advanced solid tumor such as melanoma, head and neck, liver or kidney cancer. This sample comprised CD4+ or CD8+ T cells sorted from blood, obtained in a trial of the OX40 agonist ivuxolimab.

The DNA for the CDR3 is TGTGCCAGCAGCCCGTCGAATGAAAAACTGTTTTTT. Translating gives CASSPSNEKLFF. This chain connects TRBV11-2 to TRBJ1-4; D is undetermined. Germline lookup yields CDR1 SGHAT and CDR2 FQNNGV. Trimming pared 5 bases from V and 5 bases from J, leaving 6 bases between. The CDR3 has 12 amino acids. Combining the CDR3 with reference TRBV11-2 and TRBJ1-4 gives the whole variable domain EAGVAQSPRYKIIEKRQSVAFWCNPISGHATLYWYQQILGQGPKLLIQFQNNGVVDDSQLPKDRFSAERLKGVDSTLKIQPAKLEDSAVYLCASSPSNEKLFFGSGTQLSVL.